This entry is about one TCR beta chain. Its cognate antigen is unknown. The germline V gene encodes CDR1 KGHSH and CDR2 LQKENI. The CDR3 extends over 15 amino acids. Between the trimmed V and J ends, which lost 3 bases and 11 bases, there was a span of 19 bases. The record originates from a study of cytomegalovirus exposure and HLA in healthy donors. Study-level findings and limits: Clonal expansion, a later analysis showed, was greater in HLA-associated TCR beta chains than in equally common others. Altogether, 160 or so TCR beta chains were recorded as cytomegalovirus-associated.

PCR used 60 Vbeta primers and 13 Jbeta primers. TCRdb's copy holds only in-frame clones and misses some; the assay was immunoSEQ multiplex PCR. The table shows around 190,000 clones, with about four fifths occurring only once. The sample consisted of PBMCs. J is TRBJ1-4 and V is TRBV18; a possible D gene is TRBD1 (6 bases). The TCR originated in a man in his forties in good health and CMV-seropositive. This CDR3 is CASSPWDTSLGKLFF. CDR3 DNA: TGTGCCAGCTCACCCTGGGACACTTCTTTAGGGAAACTGTTTTTT.